What follows are 17 T cell receptor beta chains derived from one specimen sequenced in a study of cytomegalovirus exposure and HLA in healthy donors (dated by TCRdb to the late 2010s). Libraries were made using the immunoSEQ multiplex PCR assay. The multiplex PCR relied on a mix of 60 forward primers for TCR Vbeta segments and 13 reverse primers for TCR Jbeta segments. Here the immuneACCESS table is served through TCRdb, limited to in-frame sequences with V and J called. Missing clones are a known gap in these copies; in checked studies unresolved V genes cover under half, and the rest lacks a known reason. The sample table records around 120,000 clones. The ten largest clones take up under 0.7% of the sample. The sequenced material came from PBMCs. The source of these receptors is a man aged 50 to 60 in good health and CMV-seronegative.

On this clone itself: Other DNA sequences from this sample encode an identical CDR3 as well. The rearrangement links TRBV19 to TRBJ1-5; possibly TRBD1 for D (6 bases). The CDR3 loop spans 15 amino acids. Trimming stripped 4 bases from V and 2 bases from J, with 12 bases between. CDR1 and CDR2 (germline): LNHDA, SQIVND (reference sequence). The CDR3 spells CASSTDSLGNQPQHF. The CDR3 DNA reads as TGTGCCAGTAGTACGGACAGTCTGGGCAATCAGCCCCAGCATTTT.

V is TRBV19 and J is TRBJ1-1; possible D gene TRBD1, 6 bases. The CDR3 has 14 amino acids. The V and J ends lost 4 bases and 5 bases respectively, with 14 bases between them. Germline V CDR1 and CDR2: LNHDA, SQIVND (reference sequence). CDR3 nucleotides: TGTGCCAGTAGTACCACAAGAGGGGGAACTGAAGCTTTCTTT. It specifies CASSTTRGGTEAFF.

The V call is TRBV7-2, the J call TRBJ2-5; 9 bases are shared with TRBD1. The CDR3 extends over 15 amino acids. CDR1 is SGHTA and CDR2 is FQGNSA in the germline V gene. Trimming cost V 3 bases and J 6 bases; bases outside gene matches: 8. The CDR3 protein is CASSLLQGAGKTQYF. DNA of the CDR3: TGTGCCAGCAGCTTGTTACAGGGGGCGGGAAAGACCCAGTACTTC.

The V and J genes are TRBV10-3 and TRBJ1-2, with 7 bases fitting TRBD1. Germline CDR1 is ENHRY and CDR2 is SYGVKD. This CDR3 is built from 13 residues. J was trimmed by 2 bases and V by 7 bases; bases with no gene match: 4. The CDR3 DNA follows: TGTGCCATCAAGGACAGGCTGAACTATGGCTACACCTTC. This translates into CAIKDRLNYGYTF.

This chain joins TRBV5-6 and TRBJ2-7; TRBD2 aligns across 8 bases. The junction had 2 bases not matched to a gene; V was cut back by 2 bases and J by 1 base. This CDR3 contains 14 residues. Germline CDR1 reads SGHDT; CDR2 reads YYEEEE. The CDR3 region is CASSFSGISYEQYF. CDR3 DNA sequence: TGTGCCAGCAGCTTTAGCGGGATTTCCTACGAGCAGTACTTC. The complete variable domain, with remaining parts taken from reference TRBV5-6 and TRBJ2-7, reads DAGVTQSPTHLIKTRGQQVTLRCSPKSGHDTVSWYQQALGQGPQFIFQYYEEEERQRGNFPDRFSGHQFPNYSSELNVNALLLGDSALYLCASSFSGISYEQYFGPGTRLTVT.

V usage is TRBV23-1 and J usage is TRBJ2-7, with 8 bases identical to TRBD1. TRBV23-1 is designated an ORF whose function remains uncertain. This CDR3 spans 17 amino acids. The junction had 15 bases not matched to a gene; V was cut back by 6 bases and J by 2 bases. The CDR3 loop is CASSPPDRASIPYEQYF. The CDR3 DNA reads as TGCGCCAGCAGCCCCCCGGACAGGGCTTCGATTCCCTACGAGCAGTACTTC.

Note on this clone: In the same sample, other DNA sequences code for this CDR3. The chain recombines TRBV11-2 with TRBJ2-6; D is ambiguous. Per the germline V gene, CDR1 is SGHAT and CDR2 is FQNNGV. The CDR3 contains 13 residues. V was cut by 1 base and J by 4 bases, with 2 bases left in between. The DNA of the CDR3 is TGTGCCAGCAGCTTAGCAGGGGCCAACGTCCTGACTTTC. It translates to CASSLAGANVLTF.

This chain uses TRBV5-1 with TRBJ2-4; 7 nucleotides agree with TRBD1. Trimming took 0 bases from V and 8 from J; bases not matched to a gene: 11. The CDR3 is 16 amino acids. CDR1 and CDR2 from the germline V gene are SGHRS and YFSETQ. CDR3 nucleotides: TGCGCCAGCAGCTTGGGGGACAGTCGTCTTGTGGACATTCAGTACTTC. This codes for CASSLGDSRLVDIQYF. Together with reference TRBV5-1 and TRBJ2-4, the CDR3 gives the full variable domain: KAGVTQTPRYLIKTRGQQVTLSCSPISGHRSVSWYQQTPGQGLQFLFEYFSETQRNKGNFPGRFSGRQFSNSRSEMNVSTLELGDSALYLCASSLGDSRLVDIQYFGAGTRLSVL.

The rearrangement joins TRBV4-2 to TRBJ2-1, with a weak D call TRBD2 (5 bases). Trimming cost V 4 bases and J 5 bases, with 18 bases left between them. Germline CDR1 is LGHNA and CDR2 is YNFKEQ. The CDR3 length is 16 residues. The CDR3 DNA sequence: TGTGCCAGCAGCCCCTCCCGACGGGATGTGAACAATGAGCAGTTCTTC. This gives the protein CASSPSRRDVNNEQFF.

The V call is TRBV27, the J call TRBJ1-5; 7 nucleotides agree with TRBD1. The CDR3 is 17 residues long. Unmatched junction bases numbered 11, after V lost 2 bases and J lost 4 bases. Germline V gene data show CDR1 as MNHEY and CDR2 as SMNVEV (reference sequence). CDR3 coding DNA: TGTGCCAGCAGTTTAAAATCGTGGACAGGCCTTAATCAGCCCCAGCATTTT. It is translated as CASSLKSWTGLNQPQHF.

The CDR3 sequence: CASSIGSGGPTGELFF. The CDR3 DNA reads TGTGCCAGTAGTATAGGAAGCGGGGGGCCGACCGGGGAGCTGTTTTTT. The V and J genes are TRBV19 and TRBJ2-2; 9 bases are a match to TRBD2. Losses at the gene ends were 1 base for V and 5 bases for J; bases not matched to a gene: 5. The CDR3 loop spans 16 amino acids. The germline V gene encodes CDR1 LNHDA and CDR2 SQIVND (reference sequence).

V and J are TRBV27 and TRBJ2-5; D remains unclear. This CDR3 spans 17 amino acids. The germline V gene has CDR1 MNHEY and CDR2 SMNVEV (reference sequence). Trimming stripped 3 bases from V and 0 bases from J, with 17 bases between. The CDR3 loop is CASSFTPLAEYQETQYF. CDR3 nucleotide sequence: TGTGCCAGCAGTTTTACTCCCCTCGCTGAATACCAAGAGACCCAGTACTTC.

The genes are TRBV7-6 and TRBJ2-5; 10 bases fit TRBD1. The V gene end was trimmed by 5 bases and the J gene end by 4 bases; junction bases not matched to a gene: 10. Germline CDR1 and CDR2: SGHVS and FNYEAQ. The CDR3 sequence is 16 residues long. The CDR3 sequence is CASSPQTGGRGETQYF. As DNA, the CDR3 is TGTGCCAGCAGCCCTCAGACAGGGGGCCGGGGAGAGACCCAGTACTTC.

The chain uses TRBV19 and TRBJ1-1, with D possibly matching TRBD1 (6 bases). Trimming took 5 bases from V and 0 from J, leaving 13 bases between them. Germline V gives CDR1 LNHDA, CDR2 SQIVND (reference sequence). The CDR3 has 15 residues. The CDR3 is CASSSPGAVNTEAFF. CDR3 sequence (DNA): TGTGCCAGTAGTTCCCCAGGGGCGGTGAACACTGAAGCTTTCTTT.

The rearrangement links TRBV7-2 to TRBJ2-5; 8 bases match TRBD2. Looked up from germline, CDR1 is SGHTA and CDR2 is FQGNSA. Trimming cost V 8 bases and J 1 base; bases outside gene matches: 9. The CDR3 runs to 15 residues. The CDR3: CASGYSGTLQETQYF. As DNA, the CDR3 is TGTGCCAGCGGGTATAGCGGGACGCTCCAAGAGACCCAGTACTTC.

The J gene is TRBJ2-1, the V gene TRBV10-3; D might be TRBD2 (6 bases). Trimming removed 2 bases from V and 12 bases from J, with 11 bases in between. Germline values: CDR1 ENHRY, CDR2 SYGVKD. This CDR3 has 12 residues. The CDR3 reads CAISEKRVVQFF. The CDR3 DNA reads as TGTGCCATCAGTGAGAAGCGGGTGGTGCAGTTCTTC.

This CDR3 is CASSDDRAHGYTF. In nucleotides, the CDR3 is TGTGCCAGCAGTGACGACAGGGCCCATGGCTACACCTTC. J is TRBJ1-2 and V is TRBV2, with 7 bases lining up with TRBD1. Germline V CDR1 and CDR2: SNHLY, FYNNEI. The V and J ends lost 3 bases and 6 bases, in that order; junction bases with no gene match: 4. The length of the CDR3 is 13 residues.